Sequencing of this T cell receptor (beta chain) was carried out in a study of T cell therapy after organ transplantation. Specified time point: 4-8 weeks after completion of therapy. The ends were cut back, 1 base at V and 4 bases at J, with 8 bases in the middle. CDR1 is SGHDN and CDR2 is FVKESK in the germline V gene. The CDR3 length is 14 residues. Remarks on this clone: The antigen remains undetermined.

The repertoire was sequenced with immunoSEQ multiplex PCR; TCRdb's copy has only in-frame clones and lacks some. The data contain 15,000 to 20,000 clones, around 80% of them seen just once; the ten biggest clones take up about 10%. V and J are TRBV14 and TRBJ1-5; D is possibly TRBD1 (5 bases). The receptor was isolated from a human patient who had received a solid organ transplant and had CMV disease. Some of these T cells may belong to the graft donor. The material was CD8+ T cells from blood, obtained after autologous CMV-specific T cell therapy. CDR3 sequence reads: CASSQVGGNQPQHF. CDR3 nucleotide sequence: TGTGCCAGCAGCCAAGTTGGGGGTAATCAGCCCCAGCATTTT.